Listed below are T cell receptor beta chains from one sample, sequenced in a study of cytomegalovirus exposure and HLA in healthy donors. Libraries were prepared by immunoSEQ multiplex PCR; TCRdb keeps only in-frame clonotypes and omits some of them. Counted here are 150,000 or so clones, under 80% occurring once; the ten biggest clones make up 2% to 3%. Sequenced material: PBMCs. The receptors here all came from a human donor in good health. Both conserved end residues are part of each CDR3. A D gene is named only where the DNA matches it firmly.

J	D	V	CDR3
TRBJ2-1	TRBD1	TRBV5-6	CASSPRTGTHNEQFF
TRBJ2-1	TRBD2	TRBV19	CASSNGGEQFF
TRBJ1-6	NA	TRBV11-2	CASSLGHGIGSPLHF
TRBJ1-5	NA	TRBV4-3	CASSQGAYSNQPQHF
TRBJ2-6	NA	TRBV11-2	CASSGSGANVLTF
TRBJ2-3	NA	TRBV7-7	CASSLGRGSTDTQYF
TRBJ1-1	TRBD1	TRBV4-2	CASSQWTGRYTEAFF
TRBJ1-1	NA	TRBV5-1	CASSLAIHRAMNTEAFF
NA	TRBD2	TRBV10-3	CAISESAGGRLDEQYF
TRBJ1-4	NA	TRBV7-9	CASSLVGAGTNEKLFF
TRBJ2-3	NA	TRBV9	CASSVGPKASEGSNTQYF
TRBJ1-1	TRBD1	TRBV7-3	CASSLAPPGQGVAFF
TRBJ2-5	NA	TRBV2	CASSMGGGSETQYF
TRBJ2-4	NA	TRBV28	CASTSGLTKNIQYF
TRBJ2-5	NA	TRBV6-6	CASSTGQNFGVQDF
TRBJ1-5	TRBD1	TRBV2	CASSADRDVSNQPQHF
TRBJ2-7	NA	TRBV21-1	CASSQRLDTTYEQYF
TRBJ1-6	NA	TRBV6-6	CASTRDEGAQNSPLHF
TRBJ2-2	NA	TRBV7-3	CASSLGDGELFF
TRBJ1-2	NA	TRBV18	CASSPVGRDYGYTF
TRBJ2-3	NA	TRBV4-3	CASSQDGGNTDTQYF
TRBJ2-1	NA	TRBV19	CASSPHINEQFF
TRBJ2-1	NA	TRBV18	CASSPGQGANEQFF
TRBJ2-3	TRBD2	TRBV29-1	CSGSGPTSGGRSDTQYF
TRBJ2-1	TRBD1	TRBV19	CASSLDRGMGNEQFF
TRBJ2-5	NA	TRBV18	CASSPRKLTAQETQYF
TRBJ1-6	TRBD1	TRBV15	CATSRPQGDSYNSPLHF
TRBJ1-6	NA	TRBV5-4	CASSPENSYNSPLHF
TRBJ2-5	TRBD1	TRBV2	CASLHRGQETQYF
TRBJ1-6	NA	TRBV15	CATSRVEVGNSPLHF
TRBJ2-1	TRBD2	TRBV9	CASSVLIGGNNEQFF
TRBJ1-1	NA	TRBV11-2	CASRGGGSMNTEAFF
TRBJ1-1	TRBD1	TRBV5-4	CASRSGDRGNTEAFF
TRBJ1-1	NA	TRBV27	CASSLMSGGTEAFF
TRBJ1-5	NA	TRBV16	CASSRGSGQPQHF
TRBJ1-6	TRBD1	TRBV10-2	CASRPGTGDSPLHF
TRBJ1-1	TRBD1	TRBV5-1	CASSLGNQTGWNTEAFF
TRBJ2-5	NA	TRBV6-1	CASSAQAQETQYF
TRBJ1-5	TRBD1	TRBV2	CASTGDRAWQPQHF
TRBJ2-3	TRBD1	TRBV6-6	CASSSPDRGRGDTQYF
TRBJ2-2	TRBD1	TRBV11-2	CASKTGWDTGELFF
TRBJ2-7	TRBD2	TRBV6-6	CASSFSGGSYEQYF
TRBJ1-3	NA	TRBV13	CASSSVTGPGNTIYF
TRBJ1-2	NA	TRBV25-1	CASRPQGFSGYTF
TRBJ2-7	NA	TRBV6-5	CASSYQEQASQYF
TRBJ1-1	NA	TRBV19	CASSIGSLGTEAFF
TRBJ1-1	NA	TRBV18	CASSPGRRNTEAFF
TRBJ2-2	TRBD2	TRBV2	CASMGLAGENTGELFF
TRBJ2-1	TRBD1	TRBV6-1	CASSEGPGQGADEQFF
TRBJ2-7	NA	TRBV5-1	CASSSRTGSGEQYF
TRBJ2-7	NA	TRBV7-9	CASSSGVIKQYF
TRBJ2-5	NA	TRBV9	CASSPRGTQETQYF
TRBJ2-5	NA	TRBV7-9	CASSLAKGVETQYF